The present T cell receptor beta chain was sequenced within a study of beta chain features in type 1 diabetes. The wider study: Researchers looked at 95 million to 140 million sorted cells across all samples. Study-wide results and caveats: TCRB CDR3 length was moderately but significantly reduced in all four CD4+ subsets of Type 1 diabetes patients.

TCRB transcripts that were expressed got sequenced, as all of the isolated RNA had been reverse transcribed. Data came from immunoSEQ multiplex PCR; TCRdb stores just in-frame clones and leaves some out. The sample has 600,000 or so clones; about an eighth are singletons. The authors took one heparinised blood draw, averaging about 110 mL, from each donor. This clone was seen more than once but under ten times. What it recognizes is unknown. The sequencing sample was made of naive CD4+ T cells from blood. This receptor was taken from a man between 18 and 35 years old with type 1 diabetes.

In nucleotides, the CDR3 is TGTGCCAGTAGCGGACTAGCGGGAGGGGAAAACATTCAGTACTTC. Translated, it gives CASSGLAGGENIQYF. The chain carries TRBV19 and TRBJ2-4; 15 nucleotides align to TRBD2. CDR1 is LNHDA and CDR2 is SQIVND in the germline V gene (reference sequence). V was pared by 6 bases and J by 5 bases, with 2 bases of the junction left unmatched. The CDR3 contains 15 residues.